The rows below give T cell receptor beta chains drawn from one sample of a study of blood T cell repertoires in COVID-19. Sequencing was performed with immunoSEQ multiplex PCR; in TCRdb, only in-frame clones are kept and a portion is missing. The sample consists of approximately 130,000 clones, approximately 83% of them appearing once. Input material: peripheral blood. The receptor set was obtained from a man aged 40-49 years with active or convalescent COVID-19. CDR3s include the opening cysteine and the closing phenylalanine or tryptophan. Each record gives: V gene, J gene, clone size, D gene, CDR3 length, CDR3 DNA, CDR3 protein. The D gene is left open where the match is weak. A row's size may be missing; if present it is once, few, many or a size class.

>TRBV7-2|TRBJ1-1|.|.|13
TGTGCCAGCAGCTTCGCGGGGGCCACTGAAGCTTTCTTT
CASSFAGATEAFF
>TRBV18|TRBJ2-7|.|.|14
TGTGCCAGCTCACTTACTACAGGGATGGACGAGCAGTACTTC
CASSLTTGMDEQYF
>TRBV5-1|TRBJ2-7|.|TRBD2|16
TGCGCCAGCAGCTTGATGACTAGCGGGTCCCTCAACGAGCAGTACTTC
CASSLMTSGSLNEQYF
>TRBV6-5|TRBJ1-4|many|.|11
TGTGCCAGCAGGGAGGTGTGGGCAGAGTTTTTT
CASREVWAEFF
>TRBV29-1|TRBJ1-2|.|TRBD1|13
TGCAGCGTTGACAGGGGGCGCCTCTATGGCTACACCTTC
CSVDRGRLYGYTF
>TRBV27|TRBJ1-5|few|.|14
TGTGCCAGCAGTTACGGGGATAGCAATCAGCCCCAGCATTTT
CASSYGDSNQPQHF
>TRBV18|TRBJ2-3|.|TRBD2|19
TGTGCCAGCTCACCACCGGGACTAGCGGGGGGGTCTAGCACAGATACGCAGTATTTT
CASSPPGLAGGSSTDTQYF
>TRBV5-1|TRBJ2-3|few|TRBD1|16
TGCGCCAGCAGCTTGGGGGACAGGGAGAGCACAGATACGCAGTATTTT
CASSLGDRESTDTQYF
>TRBV30|TRBJ1-5|.|.|17
TGTGCCTGGAGTGTACAGGGCAGGGGAAGACAAAATCAGCCCCAGCATTTT
CAWSVQGRGRQNQPQHF
>TRBV6-2/TRBV6-3|TRBJ1-5|.|TRBD1|16
TGTGCCAGCAGCGACAGGGACAGGGGGGTTCGTCAGCCCCAGCATTTT
CASSDRDRGVRQPQHF
>TRBV10-2|TRBJ1-4|.|.|16
TGCGCCAGCATGCGGGGTCCAATACTAACTAATGAAAAACTGTTTTTT
CASMRGPILTNEKLFF
>TRBV5-1|TRBJ2-2|.|TRBD1|15
TGCGCCAGCAGCACGGGACAGCCGAACACCGGGGAGCTGTTTTTT
CASSTGQPNTGELFF
>TRBV6-4|TRBJ1-2|.|.|12
TGTGCCAGCAGTGACAGGGGGTATGGCTACACCTTC
CASSDRGYGYTF
>TRBV14|TRBJ2-7|few|.|14
TGTGCCAGCAGCCCCCAAGGGGAAGGTTACGAGCAGTACTTC
CASSPQGEGYEQYF
>TRBV25-1|TRBJ1-3|few|.|14
TGTGCCAGGGAAGAACAGGCCTCTGGAAACACCATATATTTT
CAREEQASGNTIYF
>TRBV10-3|TRBJ2-5|.|.|13
TGTGCCATCACGTCCTCGATTGCGGAGACCCAGTACTTC
CAITSSIAETQYF
>TRBV6-5|TRBJ1-2|.|TRBD1|15
TGTGCCAGCACCCCAGGGACAGGGGGTAGTGGAGGCTACACCTTC
CASTPGTGGSGGYTF
>TRBV5-1|TRBJ2-5|.|TRBD2|16
TGCGCCAGCAGCTTGGACGGCGGGGGGGCCGGGGAGACCCAGTACTTC
CASSLDGGGAGETQYF
>TRBV11-2|TRBJ1-4|.|TRBD1|15
TGTGCCAGCAGCTTCCGGACAGGGGCTAATGAAAAACTGTTTTTT
CASSFRTGANEKLFF
>TRBV4-2|TRBJ2-1|.|TRBD2|16
TGTGCCAGCAGCCCTTCACTAGCGGGGGGGCTGAATGAGCAGTTCTTC
CASSPSLAGGLNEQFF
>TRBV7-2|TRBJ2-1|.|TRBD2|18
TGTGCCAGCAGCTTCTGGGCGGGGGGACCTCATTTGCACAATGAGCAGTTCTTC
CASSFWAGGPHLHNEQFF
>TRBV28|TRBJ1-1|.|TRBD1|13
TGTGCCAGCAGGGACAGGGGCGATACTGAAGCTTTCTTT
CASRDRGDTEAFF
>TRBV6-5|TRBJ1-4|.|TRBD1|16
TGTGCCAGCAGTTACCGAGGGGGCGCAACTAATGAAAAACTGTTTTTT
CASSYRGGATNEKLFF
>TRBV19|TRBJ1-4|.|TRBD1|14
TGTGCCAGTAGTACGACAGGGGGTAATGAAAAACTGTTTTTT
CASSTTGGNEKLFF
>TRBV27|TRBJ2-3|.|TRBD2|16
TGTGCCAGCAGCCGTTCACTAGCGGGGACCACAGATACGCAGTATTTT
CASSRSLAGTTDTQYF
>TRBV10-1|TRBJ1-1|.|.|13
TGCGCCAGCAGCGACAGGTTGTTCACTGAAGCTTTCTTT
CASSDRLFTEAFF